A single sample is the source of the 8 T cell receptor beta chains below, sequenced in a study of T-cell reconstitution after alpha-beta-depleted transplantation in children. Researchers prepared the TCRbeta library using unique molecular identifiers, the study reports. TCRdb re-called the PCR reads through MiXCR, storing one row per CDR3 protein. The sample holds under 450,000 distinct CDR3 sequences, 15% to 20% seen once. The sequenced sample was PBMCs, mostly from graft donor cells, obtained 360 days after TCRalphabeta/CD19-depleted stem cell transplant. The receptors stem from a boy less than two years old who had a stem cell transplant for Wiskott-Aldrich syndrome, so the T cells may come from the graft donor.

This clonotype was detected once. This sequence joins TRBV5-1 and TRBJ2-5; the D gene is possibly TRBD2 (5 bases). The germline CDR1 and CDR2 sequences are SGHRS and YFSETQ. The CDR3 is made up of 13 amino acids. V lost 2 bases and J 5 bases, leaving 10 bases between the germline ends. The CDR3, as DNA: TGCGCCAGCAGCTTATTTCCGGGGGAGACCCAGTACTTC. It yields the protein CASSLFPGETQYF.

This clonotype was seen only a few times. In DNA form, the CDR3 reads TGCGCCAGCAGCCAAGATTGGAGGTCCCCCTACGAGCAGTACTTC. Its protein is CASSQDWRSPYEQYF. The genes are TRBV4-3 and TRBJ2-7, with D possibly TRBD2 on 5 matching bases. The CDR3 is 15 residues long. CDR1 and CDR2 from the germline V gene are LGHNA and YSLEER. Trimming removed 0 bases at V and 2 bases at J, with 11 bases between.

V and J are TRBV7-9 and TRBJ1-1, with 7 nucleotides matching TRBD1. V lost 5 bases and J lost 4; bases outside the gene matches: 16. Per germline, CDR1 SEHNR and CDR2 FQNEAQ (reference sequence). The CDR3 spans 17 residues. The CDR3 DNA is TGTGCCAGCAGCCTCCCCGGGACAGAAGCCCTGGCCACTGAAGCTTTCTTT. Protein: CASSLPGTEALATEAFF.

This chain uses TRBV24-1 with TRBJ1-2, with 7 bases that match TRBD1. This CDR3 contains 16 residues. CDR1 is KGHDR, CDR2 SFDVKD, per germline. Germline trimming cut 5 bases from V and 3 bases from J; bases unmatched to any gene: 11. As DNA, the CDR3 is TGTGCCACCAGTGTCCCCCTCCCGACAGGGCACTATGGCTACACCTTC. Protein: CATSVPLPTGHYGYTF.

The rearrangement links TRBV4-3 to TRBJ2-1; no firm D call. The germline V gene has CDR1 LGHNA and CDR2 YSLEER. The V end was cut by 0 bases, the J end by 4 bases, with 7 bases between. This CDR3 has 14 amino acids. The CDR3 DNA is TGCGCCAGCAGCCAAGATAATCCTTACAATGAGCAGTTCTTC. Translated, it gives CASSQDNPYNEQFF.

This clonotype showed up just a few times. The CDR3 DNA follows: TGTGCCACCAGCGTGCTTCCAGGGAGGGAAACAGATACGCAGTATTTT. Translated: CATSVLPGRETDTQYF. The rearrangement links TRBV15 to TRBJ2-3; TRBD2 matches 7 bases. Germline CDR1 LNHNV, CDR2 YYDKDF (reference sequence). V lost 5 bases to trimming and J lost 3 bases; unmatched junction nucleotides: 11. The CDR3 has 16 residues.

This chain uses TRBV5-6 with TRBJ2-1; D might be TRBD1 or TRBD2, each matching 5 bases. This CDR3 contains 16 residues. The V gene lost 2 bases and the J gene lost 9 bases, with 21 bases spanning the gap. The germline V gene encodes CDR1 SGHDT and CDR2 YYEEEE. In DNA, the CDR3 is TGTGCCAGCAGCTTCTCCGGGACGCCGGCGTGGGGTGAGCAGTTCTTC. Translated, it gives CASSFSGTPAWGEQFF.

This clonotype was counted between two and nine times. As DNA, the CDR3 is TGTGCCAGCAGTTACTCGATAAGGGGGCTTGGCACCGGGGAGCTGTTTTTT. It is translated as CASSYSIRGLGTGELFF. This chain connects TRBV6-5 to TRBJ2-2; TRBD1 matches 7 bases. V dropped 0 bases and J dropped 4; count of bases not matched to a gene: 8. Germline CDR1 reads MNHEY; CDR2 reads SVGAGI. The CDR3 is made up of 17 amino acids.